A selection of T cell receptor beta chains follows, all from one sample in a study of regulatory T cells in long-lasting Graves disease. One entry per CDR3 protein, called by TCRdb with MiXCR from the multiplex PCR reads. The sample holds a few hundred thousand distinct CDR3 sequences, roughly a quarter seen once. The material was peripheral blood mononuclear cells (PBMCs), obtained when the disease was refractory, from a patient treated with antithyroid drugs. These receptors all come from a female donor with Graves disease. The CDR3 runs from the conserved cysteine through the conserved F or W. A D gene is named only where the DNA matches it firmly. Part of the rows lack a size; the others show once, few, many or a class for expanded clones.

CASSLVSGRQTQYF	TGCGCCAGCAGCTTGGTTAGCGGGAGACAGACCCAGTACTTC	.	TRBV5-1	TRBJ2-5	TRBD2
CASSSPGVAGTTGELFF	TGTGCCAGCAGTTCCCCGGGGGTAGCGGGAACTACCGGGGAGCTGTTTTTT	many	TRBV6-5	TRBJ2-2	TRBD2
CASSYPTTGSNTEAFF	TGTGCCAGCAGTTACCCCACCACAGGTTCGAACACTGAAGCTTTCTTT	few	TRBV6-2/TRBV6-3	TRBJ1-1	.
CASSNSTLAGAQETQYF	TGTGCCAGCAGCAACTCCACATTAGCGGGAGCTCAAGAGACCCAGTACTTC	many	TRBV6-1	TRBJ2-5	TRBD2
CASSGQKTALQTQYF	TGTGCCAGCAGTGGTCAGAAGACCGCCTTGCAGACCCAGTACTTC	many	TRBV2	TRBJ2-5	.
CASSPGAVAGSRAYF	TGTGCCAGCAGTCCCGGGGCGGTAGCGGGTTCTCGCGCGTATTTT	.	TRBV12-3/TRBV12-4	TRBJ2-3	TRBD2
CASRVSLDYGYTF	TGCGCCAGCAGAGTTAGTCTGGACTATGGCTACACCTTC	many	TRBV5-1	TRBJ1-2	.
CASSLRTVWTDTQYF	TGTGCCAGCAGCCTCCGGACAGTGTGGACAGATACGCAGTATTTT	few	TRBV9	TRBJ2-3	.
CASRLRQGSSYEQYF	TGTGCCAGCAGGCTACGACAGGGGAGCTCCTACGAGCAGTACTTC	many	TRBV28	TRBJ2-7	TRBD1
CASSPQVDRRGYGYTF	TGTGCCAGCAGCCCTCAAGTGGACAGGAGGGGCTATGGCTACACCTTC	.	TRBV7-2	TRBJ1-2	TRBD1
CASSLQGIGNTEAFF	TGTGCCAGCAGCTTACAGGGCATCGGGAACACTGAAGCTTTCTTT	.	TRBV6-1	TRBJ1-1	.
CASSRAWGPNEQYF	TGCGCCAGCAGCAGGGCTTGGGGACCCAACGAGCAGTACTTC	few	TRBV5-1	TRBJ2-7	.